A selection of T cell receptor beta chains follows, all from one sample in a study of beta chain features in type 1 diabetes. TCRdb keeps only in-frame clones here, not all; method: immunoSEQ multiplex PCR. Here the sample spans hundreds of thousands of clones, roughly an eighth being singletons. Source material: naive CD4+ T cells from blood. The receptor set was obtained from a woman aged 18-29 years in good health. The CDR3 runs from the conserved cysteine through the conserved F or W. Each record gives: J gene, clone size, D gene, V gene, CDR3 protein, CDR3 DNA. D genes are given only for firm matches. Only some rows state a clone size, as once, few, many or a class for expanded clones.

J: TRBJ2-3
size: many
D: TRBD2
V: TRBV29-1
CDR3: CSVRASGPTDTQYF
DNA: TGCAGCGTCCGGGCTAGCGGACCCACAGATACGCAGTATTTT

J: TRBJ2-3
size: NA
D: TRBD2
V: TRBV2
CDR3: CAGTWAGVVDTQYF
DNA: TGTGCCGGAACCTGGGCGGGAGTTGTTGATACGCAGTATTTT

J: TRBJ2-1
size: few
D: NA
V: TRBV4-3
CDR3: CASSQESLSSYNEQFF
DNA: TGCGCCAGCAGCCAAGAATCCCTGAGCTCCTACAATGAGCAGTTCTTC

J: TRBJ2-1
size: NA
D: TRBD2
V: TRBV7-3
CDR3: CASSVLAGNYNEQFF
DNA: TGTGCCAGCAGCGTACTAGCGGGCAATTACAATGAGCAGTTCTTC

J: TRBJ2-2
size: NA
D: NA
V: TRBV5-6
CDR3: CASSFAPTGELFF
DNA: TGTGCCAGCAGTTTTGCTCCCACCGGGGAGCTGTTTTTT

J: TRBJ2-1
size: few
D: TRBD2
V: TRBV9
CDR3: CASSVTSGDNEQFF
DNA: TGTGCCAGCAGCGTGACTAGCGGGGACAATGAGCAGTTCTTC

J: TRBJ2-1
size: few
D: TRBD1
V: TRBV27
CDR3: CASAGTAYNEQFF
DNA: TGTGCCAGCGCCGGGACAGCTTACAATGAGCAGTTCTTC

J: TRBJ1-3
size: few
D: TRBD1
V: TRBV4-1
CDR3: CASSRSGTGLDTGNTIYF
DNA: TGCGCCAGCAGCCGATCCGGGACAGGGTTGGACACTGGAAACACCATATATTTT

J: TRBJ1-5
size: few
D: TRBD1
V: TRBV28
CDR3: CASEKGARGSNQPQHF
DNA: TGTGCCAGCGAGAAGGGGGCGCGGGGCAGCAATCAGCCCCAGCATTTT

J: TRBJ2-3
size: NA
D: NA
V: TRBV11-2
CDR3: CASSSDGGSTDTQYF
DNA: TGTGCCAGCAGCTCAGATGGGGGGAGCACAGATACGCAGTATTTT

J: TRBJ2-5
size: NA
D: NA
V: TRBV4-3
CDR3: CASSQGWRETQYF
DNA: TGCGCCAGCAGCCAAGGGTGGAGGGAGACCCAGTACTTC

J: TRBJ2-5
size: few
D: NA
V: TRBV6-6
CDR3: CASGPGRETQYF
DNA: TGTGCCAGCGGGCCAGGACGAGAGACCCAGTACTTC

J: TRBJ2-7
size: NA
D: TRBD2
V: TRBV2
CDR3: CASSVSGGTYEQYF
DNA: TGTGCCAGCAGTGTTAGCGGGGGTACGTACGAGCAGTACTTC

J: TRBJ2-1
size: NA
D: NA
V: TRBV7-2
CDR3: CASSLGGAGNNEQFF
DNA: TGTGCCAGCAGCTTAGGCGGGGCAGGGAACAATGAGCAGTTCTTC

J: TRBJ2-7
size: NA
D: TRBD2
V: TRBV5-1
CDR3: CASSFSPRASGAYEQYF
DNA: TGCGCCAGCAGCTTCTCCCCGCGGGCTAGCGGAGCCTACGAGCAGTACTTC

J: TRBJ2-2
size: NA
D: NA
V: TRBV5-1
CDR3: CASRNRVDTGELFF
DNA: TGCGCCAGCAGAAACAGGGTCGACACCGGGGAGCTGTTTTTT

J: TRBJ2-5
size: few
D: NA
V: TRBV28
CDR3: CASRFSGVFQETQYF
DNA: TGTGCCAGCAGATTTTCGGGGGTCTTCCAAGAGACCCAGTACTTC

J: TRBJ2-1
size: NA
D: TRBD2
V: TRBV7-9
CDR3: CASSRLAGGYNEQFF
DNA: TGTGCCAGCAGCCGTCTAGCGGGAGGGTACAATGAGCAGTTCTTC

J: TRBJ2-3
size: few
D: NA
V: TRBV9
CDR3: CASSPGDILSTDTQYF
DNA: TGTGCCAGCAGCCCTGGGGACATACTTAGCACAGATACGCAGTATTTT

J: TRBJ2-1
size: NA
D: TRBD2
V: TRBV27
CDR3: CASSFYGTSSNYNEQFF
DNA: TGTGCCAGCAGTTTCTACGGGACTAGCAGTAATTACAATGAGCAGTTCTTC

J: TRBJ2-1
size: NA
D: NA
V: TRBV11-1
CDR3: CASSFLVAVGNEQFF
DNA: TGTGCCAGCAGCTTCTTGGTAGCGGTAGGCAATGAGCAGTTCTTC

J: TRBJ2-1
size: NA
D: NA
V: TRBV9
CDR3: CASSVVGQDLEQFF
DNA: TGTGCCAGCAGCGTAGTAGGGCAAGACTTAGAGCAGTTCTTC

J: TRBJ2-2
size: NA
D: TRBD2
V: TRBV7-9
CDR3: CASPGLADNTGELFF
DNA: TGTGCCAGCCCCGGGCTAGCGGATAACACCGGGGAGCTGTTTTTT

J: TRBJ2-2
size: NA
D: NA
V: TRBV4-1
CDR3: CASSQEQGRRTGELFF
DNA: TGCGCCAGCAGCCAAGAACAGGGTAGAAGAACCGGGGAGCTGTTTTTT

J: TRBJ2-3
size: few
D: NA
V: TRBV5-1
CDR3: CASSLGQGLDTQYF
DNA: TGCGCCAGCAGCTTGGGTCAGGGGCTGGATACGCAGTATTTT

J: TRBJ1-2
size: few
D: NA
V: TRBV2
CDR3: CASSPIGAYANYGYTF
DNA: TGTGCCAGCAGTCCTATAGGAGCTTATGCTAACTATGGCTACACCTTC

J: TRBJ1-3
size: few
D: NA
V: TRBV2
CDR3: CASSVKGPGNTIYF
DNA: TGTGCCAGCAGTGTAAAGGGGCCTGGAAACACCATATATTTT

J: TRBJ1-5
size: NA
D: NA
V: TRBV6-5
CDR3: CASSYEAGTTIQPQHF
DNA: TGTGCCAGCAGTTACGAAGCGGGGACGACAATACAGCCCCAGCATTTT

J: TRBJ2-4
size: few
D: TRBD1
V: TRBV5-5
CDR3: CASSTETGDLYGIQYF
DNA: TGTGCCAGCAGTACCGAGACAGGGGACCTTTACGGCATTCAGTACTTC

J: TRBJ2-1
size: few
D: NA
V: TRBV28
CDR3: CASSTNEQFF
DNA: TGTGCCAGCAGTACGAATGAGCAGTTCTTC

J: TRBJ2-1
size: NA
D: NA
V: TRBV7-6
CDR3: CASSLARAQPYNEQFF
DNA: TGTGCCAGCAGCTTAGCGCGGGCGCAACCCTACAATGAGCAGTTCTTC

J: TRBJ2-3
size: NA
D: NA
V: TRBV7-2
CDR3: CASSSTGFSTDTQYF
DNA: TGTGCCAGCAGCTCAACAGGATTTTCCACAGATACGCAGTATTTT

J: TRBJ2-2
size: NA
D: NA
V: TRBV9
CDR3: CASSGTSTGTGELFF
DNA: TGTGCCAGCAGCGGTACTTCCACCGGGACCGGGGAGCTGTTTTTT

J: TRBJ1-3
size: NA
D: TRBD1
V: TRBV30
CDR3: CAWSGMTGLGNTIYF
DNA: TGTGCCTGGAGTGGGATGACAGGGTTGGGAAACACCATATATTTT

J: TRBJ2-3
size: few
D: NA
V: TRBV4-2
CDR3: CASSRSSVSTDTQYF
DNA: TGTGCCAGCAGCCGCTCTAGCGTAAGCACAGATACGCAGTATTTT

J: TRBJ2-2
size: NA
D: TRBD1
V: TRBV19
CDR3: CASSSGTGGNTGELFF
DNA: TGTGCCAGTAGTTCCGGGACAGGGGGCAACACCGGGGAGCTGTTTTTT

J: TRBJ2-1
size: NA
D: NA
V: TRBV7-3
CDR3: CASSPSPGGHNEQFF
DNA: TGTGCCAGCAGCCCCTCTCCCGGGGGGCACAATGAGCAGTTCTTC

J: TRBJ2-2
size: NA
D: NA
V: TRBV7-8
CDR3: CASISIYRGVGTGELFF
DNA: TGTGCCAGCATCTCGATTTACAGAGGGGTAGGCACCGGGGAGCTGTTTTTT

J: TRBJ2-7
size: few
D: NA
V: TRBV27
CDR3: CASREDSRDYEQYF
DNA: TGTGCCAGCAGGGAGGACAGCAGGGACTACGAGCAGTACTTC

J: TRBJ2-1
size: NA
D: TRBD2
V: TRBV2
CDR3: CASRSTSADNEQFF
DNA: TGTGCCAGCAGGAGTACTAGCGCAGACAATGAGCAGTTCTTC

J: TRBJ1-2
size: NA
D: NA
V: TRBV5-6
CDR3: CASSPAQGSYGYTF
DNA: TGTGCCAGCAGCCCGGCCCAGGGTAGCTATGGCTACACCTTC

J: TRBJ2-7
size: NA
D: TRBD2
V: TRBV13
CDR3: CASSPGRARYEQYF
DNA: TGTGCCAGCAGCCCCGGGAGGGCACGCTACGAGCAGTACTTC

J: TRBJ2-3
size: NA
D: NA
V: TRBV18
CDR3: CASSWGGPRTHTDTQYF
DNA: TGTGCCAGCTCATGGGGCGGGCCGCGCACTCACACAGATACGCAGTATTTT

J: TRBJ1-4
size: few
D: NA
V: TRBV5-1
CDR3: CASRGTFDEKLFF
DNA: TGCGCCAGCAGGGGCACCTTCGATGAAAAACTGTTTTTT

J: TRBJ1-2
size: few
D: TRBD1
V: TRBV7-2
CDR3: CASSLTDRGGYTF
DNA: TGTGCCAGCAGCCTCACCGACAGGGGAGGCTACACCTTC

J: TRBJ1-5
size: few
D: NA
V: TRBV2
CDR3: CASSERRSEQPQHF
DNA: TGTGCCAGCAGTGAAAGGAGATCAGAGCAGCCCCAGCATTTT

J: TRBJ2-6
size: few
D: NA
V: TRBV9
CDR3: CASSVYRAGANVLTF
DNA: TGTGCCAGCAGCGTATACAGGGCTGGGGCCAACGTCCTGACTTTC

J: TRBJ2-5
size: few
D: NA
V: TRBV5-1
CDR3: CASSLTIDRFETQYF
DNA: TGCGCCAGCAGCTTAACGATTGATCGGTTCGAGACCCAGTACTTC

J: TRBJ2-5
size: NA
D: TRBD1
V: TRBV5-1
CDR3: CASSRNRGETQYF
DNA: TGCGCCAGCAGCAGGAACAGGGGAGAGACCCAGTACTTC

J: TRBJ2-5
size: NA
D: TRBD1
V: TRBV19
CDR3: CASSMTVTGRRKTQYF
DNA: TGTGCCAGTAGTATGACTGTGACAGGGCGTCGGAAGACCCAGTACTTC